These 19 T cell receptor beta chains were sequenced from one sample in a study of blood T cell repertoires in COVID-19 (dated by TCRdb to 2020 to 2022). The library relied on the immunoSEQ multiplex PCR assay. This is the immuneACCESS table as TCRdb keeps it, with only in-frame sequences that have V and J called. A part of the clones is gone; compared with another copy, unresolved V genes explain less than half, and the rest is unexplained. Across this sample there are about 240,000 clones, with 92% seen only once. The ten most abundant clones make up approximately 0.8% of the sample. Sample: peripheral blood. The receptors here all came from a man under 40 with COVID-19, enrolled during active disease.

This chain joins TRBV4-1 and TRBJ2-6; weak D call: TRBD2 (6 bases). CDR1 and CDR2 (germline): MGHRA, YSYEKL. Deletions cut 4 bases from V and 2 bases from J, with 12 bases between. The CDR3 consists of 16 residues. The CDR3 region has the DNA TGCGCCAGCAGCCCCCTCACGGGGGCTGGGGCCAACGTCCTGACTTTC. Protein product: CASSPLTGAGANVLTF.

CDR3 sequence: CASSATGGAYTEAFF. In nucleotides, the CDR3 is TGTGCCAGCAGCGCAACAGGGGGCGCTTACACTGAAGCTTTCTTT. This sequence joins TRBV9 and TRBJ1-1; the match to TRBD1 covers 9 bases. The CDR3 extends over 15 amino acids. CDR1 is SGDLS, CDR2 YYNGEE, per germline. V dropped 3 bases and J dropped 3; count of bases not matched to a gene: 6.

The gene calls are TRBV5-4 and TRBJ1-2; tentative D call: TRBD1 (6 bases). CDR3 length: 14 amino acids. V lost 2 bases, J lost 0 bases, and 8 bases lay in between. Germline lookup yields CDR1 SGHNT and CDR2 YYREEE (reference sequence). The CDR3 region is CASSLGTTNYGYTF. Written as DNA, the CDR3 is TGTGCCAGCAGCTTAGGGACAACTAACTATGGCTACACCTTC.

The chain joins TRBV2 to TRBJ2-1; no clear D. Trimming removed 0 bases at V and 0 bases at J, with 12 bases between. Germline CDR1 SNHLY, CDR2 FYNNEI. The CDR3 covers 17 residues. The CDR3 DNA sequence: TGTGCCAGCAGTGAAGCGCTTCGGGTCAGCTCCTACAATGAGCAGTTCTTC. Protein: CASSEALRVSSYNEQFF.

Worth noting for this clone: The junction departs from the called germline gene at one end, perhaps through a read error. V and J are TRBV6-6 and TRBJ1-1, with D tentatively TRBD1 (5 bases). The CDR3 length is 14 residues. In germline, CDR1 is MNHNY, CDR2 SVGAGI (reference sequence). The CDR3 loop reads CASAPEGGAFESFF. The CDR3, as DNA: TGTGCCAGCGCCCCCGAGGGAGGGGCTTTTGAATCTTTCTTT.

DNA of the CDR3: TGTGCCAGCAGCCCCCATACAGGGTACTATGGCTACACCTTC. Encoded protein: CASSPHTGYYGYTF. The chain is built from TRBV6-2 or TRBV6-3 and TRBJ1-2, with a possible D match to TRBD1 (6 bases). The CDR3 runs 14 residues. V was clipped by 6 bases and J by 3 bases, with 14 bases between them. The germline CDR1 and CDR2 sequences are MNHEY and SVGEGT.

The rearrangement uses TRBV7-9 and TRBJ1-6; weak D call: TRBD1 (6 bases). The germline V gene encodes CDR1 SEHNR and CDR2 FQNEAQ (reference sequence). The CDR3 has 15 residues. The V end lost 5 bases, the J end lost 7 bases, and 15 bases lay between the germline ends. CDR3 sequence (DNA): TGTGCCAGCAGCCGCGACAGGCCAGGGAATTCACCCCTCCACTTT. This sequence encodes CASSRDRPGNSPLHF.

This chain joins TRBV5-4 and TRBJ1-6; 7 bases align to TRBD1. V shed 4 bases, J shed 8 bases, and the junction held 12 bases outside the gene matches. The CDR3 has 16 residues. Germline V gives CDR1 SGHNT, CDR2 YYREEE (reference sequence). The CDR3, as DNA: TGTGCCAGCAGCCCCAACAGGGGCCCTAAGGATTCACCCCTCCACTTT. It yields the protein CASSPNRGPKDSPLHF.

This chain joins TRBV6-5 and TRBJ1-3; D may be TRBD1 (5 bases). The CDR3 runs 15 residues. Trimming took 6 bases from V and 0 from J, leaving 12 bases between them. CDR1 is MNHEY and CDR2 is SVGAGI in the germline V gene. In nucleotides, the CDR3 is TGTGCCAGCAGGGGGACTGCCTACTCTGGAAACACCATATATTTT. Amino acid sequence: CASRGTAYSGNTIYF.

Points on this clone: A junction boundary mismatches the germline segment, possibly from a read error. The chain links TRBV12-5 to TRBJ2-5; no definite D call. Per the germline V gene, CDR1 is LGHNT and CDR2 is FRNRAP. The CDR3 extends over 15 amino acids. The DNA for the CDR3 is TGTGCTAGTGGTCCCGCTATCGCACGCCAAGAAACCCAGTACTTC. This encodes CASGPAIARQETQYF.

The gene calls are TRBV19 and TRBJ2-1; D unresolved. The length of the CDR3 is 15 residues. Between the trimmed V and J ends, which lost 2 bases and 2 bases, there was a span of 10 bases. Germline values: CDR1 LNHDA, CDR2 SQIVND (reference sequence). CDR3 region: CASSITGYPYNEQFF. CDR3 coding DNA: TGTGCCAGTAGTATAACCGGGTATCCCTACAATGAGCAGTTCTTC.

The chain recombines TRBV10-1 with TRBJ1-1; weak D call: TRBD1 (5 bases). The germline CDR1 and CDR2 sequences are WNHNN and SYGVQD (reference sequence). V was pared by 10 bases and J by 0 bases, with 12 bases between. The CDR3 covers 13 residues. As DNA, the CDR3 is TGCGCCACCTCAGACAGCATGAACACTGAAGCTTTCTTT. Amino acid sequence: CATSDSMNTEAFF.

The J gene is TRBJ2-5, the V gene TRBV11-2, with D maybe TRBD1 (6 bases). This CDR3 spans 13 amino acids. Germline CDR1 is SGHAT and CDR2 is FQNNGV. Between the trimmed V and J ends, which lost 2 bases and 3 bases, there was a span of 7 bases. CDR3 DNA: TGTGCCAGCAGCTTAAGGACAGAAGAGACCCAGTACTTC. It yields the protein CASSLRTEETQYF.

CDR3 region: CASSLEGPIAGHEKLFF. CDR3 DNA: TGTGCCAGCAGCTTGGAGGGCCCGATCGCAGGGCATGAAAAACTGTTTTTT. This chain uses TRBV5-4 with TRBJ1-4; TRBD1 might be the D (5 bases). In germline, CDR1 is SGHNT, CDR2 YYREEE (reference sequence). Trimming removed 0 bases from V and 6 bases from J, with 18 bases in between. The CDR3 extends over 17 amino acids.

The rearrangement joins TRBV3-1 (or the pseudogene TRBV3-2) to TRBJ1-1; the D is unclear. The germline V gene has CDR1 LGHDT and CDR2 YNNKEL (reference sequence). The CDR3 is 14 residues long. V was clipped by 0 bases and J by 1 base, with 6 bases between them. CDR3 residues: CASSQDGRNTEAFF. CDR3 bases: TGTGCCAGCAGCCAAGACGGGAGGAACACTGAAGCTTTCTTT.

This chain joins TRBV4-1 and TRBJ1-1; maybe TRBD1 (5 bases). Germline CDR1 reads MGHRA; CDR2 reads YSYEKL. The CDR3 has 17 residues. V lost 3 bases to trimming and J lost 3 bases, with 20 bases between them. CDR3 nucleotides: TGCGCCAGCAGCCAGGGTTTTGGGGGGATCATGTACACTGAAGCTTTCTTT. Translation: CASSQGFGGIMYTEAFF.

Points on this clone: Other nucleotide sequences from this sample produce the same CDR3. The chain couples TRBV6-5 to TRBJ1-2, with 9 bases identical to TRBD1. J lost 5 bases, V lost 5 bases, and 6 bases had no gene match. CDR1 is MNHEY and CDR2 is SVGAGI in the germline V gene. The CDR3 extends over 14 amino acids. CDR3 coding DNA: TGTGCCAGCAGTCCGGGACAGGGAGGTTATGGCTACACCTTC. Protein sequence: CASSPGQGGYGYTF.

The chain employs TRBV5-1 and TRBJ2-7; 7 positions match TRBD1. Germline V gives CDR1 SGHRS, CDR2 YFSETQ. This CDR3 is 15 amino acids long. With V trimmed by 6 bases and J by 2 bases, 11 bases remained unmatched. CDR3 loop: CASTSTGVSTYEQYF. CDR3 nucleotide sequence: TGCGCCAGCACCTCAACAGGGGTTTCAACCTACGAGCAGTACTTC.

V gene TRBV5-5 combines with J gene TRBJ2-5; 8 bases match TRBD1. This CDR3 is built from 14 residues. CDR1 SGHKS and CDR2 YYEKEE come from the germline V gene (reference sequence). Trimming cost V 2 bases and J 4 bases; bases outside gene matches: 4. The CDR3 coding sequence is TGTGCCAGCAGCTTTTTACAGGGGGGAGAGACCCAGTACTTC. The encoded protein is CASSFLQGGETQYF.